This T cell receptor beta chain was identified in a study of vaccination effects on CD4 cells after COVID-19. General study points: Within healthy vaccinees, only 1 of 255 vaccine-induced clones displayed cross-reactivity with common cold coronaviruses.

Clones were read by immunoSEQ multiplex PCR, and TCRdb kept only the in-frame ones, dropping some. The table lists 30,000 or so clones, around three quarters of them singletons. The CDR3 has 13 residues. Germline V gene sequence: CDR1 WSHSY, CDR2 SAAADI. V gave up 8 bases and J gave up 3 bases, with 13 bases separating them. Peptide-pool stimulation followed by sequencing identified expanded antigen-specific CD4+ clonotypes in the ViraFEST assay. Scientists isolated CD4+ T cells after an approximately 10-day culture period ended. Subjects were given two BNT162b2 or mRNA-1273 vaccine doses. Previously uninfected by SARS-CoV-2, the vaccine recipients also showed negative nucleocapsid antibodies. About 2.2 million PBMC per well were cultured with 10 IU/ml IL-2 and roughly 9.9 ug/ml peptides. At days 3 and 7, half of the medium was exchanged for IL-2 medium. With regard to this clone: Its specificity is unknown.

This clonotype originated in a human donor who received a COVID-19 vaccine. The material was CD4+ T cells from PBMCs cultured with HCoV-229E spike peptides, obtained after COVID-19 vaccination. The chain employs TRBV10-2 and TRBJ1-2; TRBD1 is a possible D gene (5 bases). CDR3 residues: CASSRQSDYGYTF. The CDR3 nucleotides are TGCGCCAGCTCTAGACAGTCGGACTATGGCTACACCTTC.